This T cell receptor (beta chain) came from a study of tumor-infiltrating lymphocytes in primary liver carcinoma. Across the whole study: Patients included men and women of 30 to 69 years. Lesions, classed as T1-T3 N0M0, spanned about 4 to 11 cm across.

A constant-region primer served to make TCR beta cDNA from about 500 ng total RNA. ARM-PCR, slightly modified, supplied the TCR beta libraries through three nested multiplex PCR rounds. TRBV1-TRBV30 forward and Cbeta reverse primers drove the first two roughly 10-cycle rounds. TCRdb fed the multiplex PCR reads into MiXCR, producing one record per CDR3 protein. In the table there are more than 150,000 distinct CDR3 sequences, 50% to 75% of which are singletons. V was clipped by 10 bases and J by 5 bases, with 14 bases between them. The CDR3 is made up of 13 amino acids. Germline-derived CDR1 and CDR2 are MDHEN and SYDVKM. Alongside blood RNA obtained from unsorted whole blood, germline DNA was also extracted. Researchers reported drawing about 3.9 milliliters of peripheral blood before surgery.

Sequenced sample: peripheral blood. The sequence derives from a man between 35 and 55 years old with primary liver carcinoma and hepatitis B virus infection. The V call is TRBV28, the J call TRBJ2-2, with a weak D call TRBD1 (6 bases). The CDR3 DNA is TGTGCCACCGAGACAGGTCCTACCGGGGAGCTGTTTTTT. Translating it yields CATETGPTGELFF.